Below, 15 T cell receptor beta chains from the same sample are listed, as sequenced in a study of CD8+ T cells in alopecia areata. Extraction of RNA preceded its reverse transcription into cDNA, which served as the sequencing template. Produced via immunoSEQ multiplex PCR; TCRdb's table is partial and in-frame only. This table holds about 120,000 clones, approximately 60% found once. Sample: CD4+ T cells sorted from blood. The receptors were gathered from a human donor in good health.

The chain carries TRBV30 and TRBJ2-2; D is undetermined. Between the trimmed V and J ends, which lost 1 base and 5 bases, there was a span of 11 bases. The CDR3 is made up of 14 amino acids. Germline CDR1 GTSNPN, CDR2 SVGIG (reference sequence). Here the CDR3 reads CAWSGYSQTGELFF. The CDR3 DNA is TGTGCCTGGAGTGGGTACAGCCAAACCGGGGAGCTGTTTTTT.

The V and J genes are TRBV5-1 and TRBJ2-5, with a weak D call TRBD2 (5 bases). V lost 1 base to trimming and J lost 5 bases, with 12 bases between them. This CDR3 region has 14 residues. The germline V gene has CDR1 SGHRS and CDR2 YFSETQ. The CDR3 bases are TGCGCCAGCAGCTTGCCGACCTCGGGGGAGACCCAGTACTTC. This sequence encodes CASSLPTSGETQYF.

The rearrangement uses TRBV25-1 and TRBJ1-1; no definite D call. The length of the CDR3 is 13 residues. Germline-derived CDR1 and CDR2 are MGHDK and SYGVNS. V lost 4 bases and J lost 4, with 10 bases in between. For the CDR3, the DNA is TGTGCCAGCAGTGGGGTTCAGGTCACTGAAGCTTTCTTT. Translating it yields CASSGVQVTEAFF. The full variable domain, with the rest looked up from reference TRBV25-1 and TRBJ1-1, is EADIYQTPRYLVIGTGKKITLECSQTMGHDKMYWYQQDPGMELHLIHYSYGVNSTEKGDLSSESTVSRIRTEHFPLTLESARPSHTSQYLCASSGVQVTEAFFGQGTRLTVV.

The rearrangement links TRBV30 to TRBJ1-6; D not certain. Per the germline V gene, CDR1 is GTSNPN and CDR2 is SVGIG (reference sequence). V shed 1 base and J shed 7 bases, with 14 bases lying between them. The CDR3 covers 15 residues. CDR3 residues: CAWSAQEGLNSPLHF. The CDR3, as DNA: TGTGCCTGGAGTGCCCAGGAAGGATTGAATTCACCCCTCCACTTT.

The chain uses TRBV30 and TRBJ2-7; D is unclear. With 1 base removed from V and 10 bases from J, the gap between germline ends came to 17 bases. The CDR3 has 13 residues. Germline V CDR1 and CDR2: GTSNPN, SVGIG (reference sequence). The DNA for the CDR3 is TGTGCCTGGAGTGCCGGACGGGTACGAGAACAGTACTTC. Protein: CAWSAGRVREQYF.

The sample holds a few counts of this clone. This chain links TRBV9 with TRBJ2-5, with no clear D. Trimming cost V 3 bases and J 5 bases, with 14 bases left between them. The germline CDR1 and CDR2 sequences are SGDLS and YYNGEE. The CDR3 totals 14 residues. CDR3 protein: CASSENWGWETQYF. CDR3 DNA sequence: TGTGCCAGCAGCGAGAATTGGGGTTGGGAGACCCAGTACTTC.

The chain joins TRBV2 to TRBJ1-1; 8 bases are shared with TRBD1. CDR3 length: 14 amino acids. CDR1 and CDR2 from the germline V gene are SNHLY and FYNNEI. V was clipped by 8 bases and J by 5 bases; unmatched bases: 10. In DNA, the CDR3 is TGTGCCAGCGGTTCCAGGGGGCATCGAACTGAAGCTTTCTTT. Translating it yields CASGSRGHRTEAFF.

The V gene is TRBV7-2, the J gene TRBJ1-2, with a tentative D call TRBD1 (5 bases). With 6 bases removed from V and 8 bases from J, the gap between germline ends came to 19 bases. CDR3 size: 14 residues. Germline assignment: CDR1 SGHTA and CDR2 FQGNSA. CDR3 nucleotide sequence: TGTGCCAGCAGTCCCGGCGGGGGACGGAAAGGCTACACCTTC. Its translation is CASSPGGGRKGYTF. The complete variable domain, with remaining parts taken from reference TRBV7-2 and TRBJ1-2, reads GAGVSQSPSNKVTEKGKDVELRCDPISGHTALYWYRQSLGQGLEFLIYFQGNSAPDKSGLPSDRFSAERTGGSVSTLTIQRTQQEDSAVYLCASSPGGGRKGYTFGSGTRLTVV.

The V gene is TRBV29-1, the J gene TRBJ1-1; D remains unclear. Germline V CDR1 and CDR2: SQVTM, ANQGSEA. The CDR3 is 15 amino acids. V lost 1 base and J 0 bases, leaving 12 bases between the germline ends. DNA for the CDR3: TGCAGCGTTGAAGCGGGGATAGGCATGAACACTGAAGCTTTCTTT. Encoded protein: CSVEAGIGMNTEAFF.

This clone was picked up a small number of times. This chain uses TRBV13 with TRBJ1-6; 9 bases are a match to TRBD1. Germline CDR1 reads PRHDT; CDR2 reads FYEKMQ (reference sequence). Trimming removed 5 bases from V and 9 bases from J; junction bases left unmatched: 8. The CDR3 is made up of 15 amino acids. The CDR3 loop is CASSRRTGAGSPLHF. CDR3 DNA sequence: TGTGCCAGCAGCCGAAGGACAGGGGCGGGTTCACCCCTCCACTTT.

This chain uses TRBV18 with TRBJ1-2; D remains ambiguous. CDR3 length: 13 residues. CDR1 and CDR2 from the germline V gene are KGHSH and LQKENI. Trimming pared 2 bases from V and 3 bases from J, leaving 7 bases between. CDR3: CASSPESDYGYTF. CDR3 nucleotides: TGTGCCAGCTCACCAGAGTCAGACTATGGCTACACCTTC.

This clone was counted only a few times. The CDR3 bases are TGTGCCAGCAGCTTAGCCCGGGGGAGCTCCTACGAGCAGTACTTC. Translation gives CASSLARGSSYEQYF. The chain recombines TRBV7-6 with TRBJ2-7; weak D call: TRBD2 (6 bases). CDR3 length: 15 residues. Germline-derived CDR1 and CDR2 are SGHVS and FNYEAQ. Trimming stripped 0 bases from V and 0 bases from J, with 9 bases between. The full variable domain, its missing parts supplied by reference TRBV7-6 and TRBJ2-7, is GAGVSQSPRYKVTKRGQDVALRCDPISGHVSLYWYRQALGQGPEFLTYFNYEAQQDKSGLPNDRFSAERPEGSISTLTIQRTEQRDSAMYRCASSLARGSSYEQYFGPGTRLTVT.

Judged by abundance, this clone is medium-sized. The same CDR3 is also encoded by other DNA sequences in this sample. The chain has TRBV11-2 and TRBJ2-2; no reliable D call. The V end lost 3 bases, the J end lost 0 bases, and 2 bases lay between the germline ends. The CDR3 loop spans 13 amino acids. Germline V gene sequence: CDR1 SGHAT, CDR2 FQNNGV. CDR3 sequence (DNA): TGTGCCAGCAGCTTCACGAACACCGGGGAGCTGTTTTTT. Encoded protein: CASSFTNTGELFF.

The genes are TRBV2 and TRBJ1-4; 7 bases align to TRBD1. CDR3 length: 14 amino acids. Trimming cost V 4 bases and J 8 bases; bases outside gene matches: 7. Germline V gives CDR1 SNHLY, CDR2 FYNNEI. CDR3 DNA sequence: TGTGCCAGCAGTGGACAGGGAACGTGGGAAAAACTGTTTTTT. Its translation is CASSGQGTWEKLFF.

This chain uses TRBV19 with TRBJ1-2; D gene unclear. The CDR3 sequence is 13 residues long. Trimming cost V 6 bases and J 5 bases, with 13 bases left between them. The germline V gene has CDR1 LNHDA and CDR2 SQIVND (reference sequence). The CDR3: CASREIRDYGYTF. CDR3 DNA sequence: TGTGCCAGTAGGGAGATCCGAGATTATGGCTACACCTTC. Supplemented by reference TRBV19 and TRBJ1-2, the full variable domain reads DGGITQSPKYLFRKEGQNVTLSCEQNLNHDAMYWYRQDPGQGLRLIYYSQIVNDFQKGDIAEGYSVSREKKESFPLTVTSAQKNPTAFYLCASREIRDYGYTFGSGTRLTVV.